This paragraph covers one TCR beta chain sequence. Original analysis: Scientists estimated how many nucleated cells there were by amplifying reference gene primers. Measured with immunoSEQ multiplex PCR; TCRdb has only the in-frame clones, and not every one. V and J calls and clone size are copied from that table; D and trimming were computed from the DNA. The data contain 200,000 to 250,000 clones, about nine tenths of them seen just once; the ten biggest clones take up under 14%. This sample is drawn from a study of blood T cell repertoires in COVID-19. Whole-study context: T cells, B-cell-depleted T cells, or PBMCs provided the cDNA or gDNA that served as material.

J was trimmed by 5 bases and V by 5 bases; bases with no gene match: 3. CDR3 length: 13 residues. The germline gives CDR1 KGHSH, CDR2 LQKENI. Sequencing was performed on peripheral blood. The TCR comes from a man aged 50 or older with COVID-19, enrolled during active disease. This rearrangement joins TRBV18 to TRBJ2-7; 10 positions agree with TRBD1. The CDR3 reads CASSTGTGDEQYF. The CDR3 DNA reads TGTGCCAGCTCAACCGGGACAGGGGACGAGCAGTACTTC.